This T cell receptor (beta chain) emerged from a study of blood T cell repertoires in COVID-19 (dated by TCRdb to about 2020). A note on the overall study: Samples from collaborators originated in the United States, Italy and Spain and spanned both the acute and convalescent phases of COVID-19. The material from the prospective study consisted of cDNA or gDNA derived from T cells, B-cell-depleted T cells, or PBMCs. The dataset comprised deeply sampled blood TCRbeta repertoires from subjects exposed to, actively infected with, or recovered from COVID-19. The repertoires were released in a freely available public database intended as a resource for research on the immune response to SARS-CoV-2. The samples were drawn from the first 160 participants of the ongoing ImmuneRACE study and from some 1,300 subjects provided by 6 global collaborators. Sample metadata almost always included a de-identified subject ID, COVID-19 status, age in years and sex. HLA class I and class II types, where available, came from metadata supplied by the sample provider rather than from assay-based typing.

In this sample, this clone turned up once. The antigen it recognizes is unknown. The input lacks base qualities; no much larger clone sits a single base away. What the authors observed across the whole study: The quantity of clinical and demographic metadata differed by source and by participant and was supplied without curation.

V lost 6 bases and J lost 8 bases; the stretch between them is 10 bases long. According to the germline V gene, CDR1 reads SQVTM and CDR2 reads ANQGSEA. The CDR3 spans 11 residues, from the cysteine through the phenylalanine. Left in the record is the CDR3 DNA by itself, 33 bases read in frame from the first base. TCRbeta CDR3 regions were amplified from genomic DNA by means of the immunoSEQ Assay, a bias-controlled multiplex PCR. The study's processing was this. The number of nucleated cells in each sample was estimated by amplification of reference gene primers within the assay. To quantify the absolute abundance of each unique TCRbeta CDR3 rearrangement, sequence reads were collapsed and filtered. For each sample, productive Simpson clonality was calculated by taking the square root of Simpson's diversity index across productive rearrangements. In TCRdb, the immuneACCESS table is reduced to in-frame sequences with V and J assigned. These tables do not hold every clone; where another copy was compared, an unresolved V gene accounts for under half, and the others remain unexplained. The V and J calls and clone size are taken from that table; D and trimming were inferred from the DNA. This sample gives 220,000 or so clones in total; around 83% of them show up just once. The ten largest make up approximately 6.2% of the sample.

In the prospective study, participants were roughly 18 to 95 years old, resided in 24 geographic areas of the United States, and were enrolled through a virtual design. To assign participants to cohorts, the prospective study relied on clinical history that participants themselves reported in a screening survey and a study questionnaire. Recovered participants in ImmuneRACE Cohort 3 were defined as having two consecutive negative NP/OP PCR tests, clearance from a healthcare professional, or resolution of symptoms. In the prospective study, mobile phlebotomists collected whole blood, serum and a nasopharyngeal or oropharyngeal swab from each participant. Over a roughly 2-month period, participants in the prospective study had the option of providing additional blood draws and questionnaires. Before DNA extraction, blood samples from the prospective study were shipped at room temperature or frozen.

This receptor was obtained from a woman aged 40 to 49 who had recovered from COVID-19. The sample comprised PBMCs or T cells enriched from blood (not recorded which). The receptor chain draws on TRBV29-1 and TRBJ1-4, with a weak D call of TRBD1 (5 bases match). The bases read TGCAGCGTCGACTCAGGGGAAAAACTGTTTTTT. The resulting protein is CSVDSGEKLFF.